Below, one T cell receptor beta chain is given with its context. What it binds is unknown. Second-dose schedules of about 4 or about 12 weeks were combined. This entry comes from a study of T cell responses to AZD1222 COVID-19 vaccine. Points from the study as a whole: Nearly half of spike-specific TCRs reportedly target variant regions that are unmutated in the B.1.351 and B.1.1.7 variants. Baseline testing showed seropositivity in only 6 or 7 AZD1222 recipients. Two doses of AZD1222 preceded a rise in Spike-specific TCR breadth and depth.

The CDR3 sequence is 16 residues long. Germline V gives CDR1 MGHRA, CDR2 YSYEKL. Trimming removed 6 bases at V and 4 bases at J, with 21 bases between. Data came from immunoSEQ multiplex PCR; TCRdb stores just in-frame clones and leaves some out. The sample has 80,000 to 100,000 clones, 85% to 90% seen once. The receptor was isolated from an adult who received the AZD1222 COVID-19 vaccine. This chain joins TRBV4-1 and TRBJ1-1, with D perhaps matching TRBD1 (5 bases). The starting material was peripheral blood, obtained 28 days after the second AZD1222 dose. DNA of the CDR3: TGCGCCAGCAGAACAGCCCCCACAGGTGGGGGCACTGAAGCTTTCTTT. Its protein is CASRTAPTGGGTEAFF.